The 19 T cell receptor beta chains below come from one sample, sequenced in a study of response to subunit inactivated influenza vaccine. From the RT-PCR reads, TCRdb called clonotypes with MiXCR, one entry per CDR3 protein. The sample has around 530,000 distinct CDR3 sequences; 15% to 20% are singletons. The sequences come from CD4+ T cells sorted from PBMCs, collected approximately 25 months after vaccination. Receptors originate from a man aged 50-75 years who received an inactivated influenza vaccine.

This clonotype was detected many times. This chain joins TRBV29-1 and TRBJ2-2; weak D call: TRBD1 (6 bases). Germline CDR1 is SQVTM and CDR2 is ANQGSEA. The ends were cut back, 8 bases at V and 2 bases at J, with 15 bases in the middle. CDR3 size: 14 residues. This CDR3 is CSTTGQQNTGELFF. In DNA form, the CDR3 reads TGCAGCACAACCGGACAGCAAAACACCGGGGAGCTGTTTTTT.

The rearrangement uses TRBV29-1 and TRBJ2-7; D not certain. This CDR3 comprises 13 residues. Germline-derived CDR1 and CDR2 are SQVTM and ANQGSEA. V gave up 4 bases and J gave up 4 bases, with 14 bases separating them. CDR3 sequence (DNA): TGCAGCGTTGGGCGGTCCGATGGATACGAGCAGTACTTC. This gives the protein CSVGRSDGYEQYF.

This clonotype has a handful of counts. V and J are TRBV10-3 and TRBJ1-5; D may be TRBD1 (6 bases). Germline loops: CDR1 ENHRY, CDR2 SYGVKD. CDR3 size: 14 residues. V was cut by 3 bases and J by 7 bases, with 13 bases left in between. The chain's CDR3 is CAISDRQESQPQHF. Written as DNA, the CDR3 is TGTGCCATCAGTGACCGACAGGAGAGCCAGCCCCAGCATTTT.

This clonotype was picked up many times. The CDR3 DNA reads as TGTGCCAGCAGCTTGTCGGGGGGCAATCAGCCCCAGCATTTT. This translates into CASSLSGGNQPQHF. The gene calls are TRBV5-5 and TRBJ1-5; TRBD1 is a possible D gene (5 bases). CDR1 is SGHKS, CDR2 YYEKEE, per germline (reference sequence). CDR3 length: 14 residues. Trimming cost V 1 base and J 2 bases, with 7 bases left between them.

The chain recombines TRBV4-3 with TRBJ1-1; D remains ambiguous. Trimming removed 1 base at V and 4 bases at J, with 13 bases between. The germline gives CDR1 LGHNA, CDR2 YSLEER. CDR3 size: 15 residues. The CDR3 DNA sequence: TGCGCCAGCAGCCAAGTTTCCAGCCGTGGCACTGAAGCTTTCTTT. It specifies CASSQVSSRGTEAFF.

This clonotype was observed a handful of times. The V gene is TRBV7-8, the J gene TRBJ2-2; 10 bases line up with TRBD1. The germline V gene encodes CDR1 SGHVS and CDR2 FQNEAQ. The V segment lost 5 bases and the J segment 4 bases; nucleotides outside the gene matches: 10. The CDR3 spans 17 residues. CDR3 bases: TGTGCCAGCAGCCCAACGGGACAGGGGTGGGCCACCGGGGAGCTGTTTTTT. Amino acid sequence: CASSPTGQGWATGELFF. Full variable domain (remainder filled in from reference TRBV7-8 and TRBJ2-2): GAGVSQSPRYKVAKRGQDVALRCDPISGHVSLFWYQQALGQGPEFLTYFQNEAQLDKSGLPSDRFFAERPEGSVSTLKIQRTQQEDSAVYLCASSPTGQGWATGELFFGEGSRLTVL.

V gene TRBV10-3 combines with J gene TRBJ2-7; 7 bases line up with TRBD1. Trimming took 1 base from V and 12 from J; bases not matched to a gene: 9. Germline CDR1 reads ENHRY; CDR2 reads SYGVKD. The CDR3 runs 13 residues. The chain's CDR3 is CAISEFSTGTAYF. For the CDR3, the DNA is TGTGCCATCAGTGAGTTTAGCACCGGGACAGCGTACTTC.

V and J are TRBV28 and TRBJ2-7, with TRBD2 matching 8 bases. Germline V lookup: CDR1 MDHEN, CDR2 SYDVKM. The CDR3 spans 14 residues. V shed 7 bases, J shed 7 bases, and the junction held 12 bases outside the gene matches. The CDR3, as DNA: TGTGCCAGCACCCCCGGGGGGGGCCCGCGGGAGCAGTACTTC. Translating it yields CASTPGGGPREQYF.

This clonotype came up a few times. This chain connects TRBV20-1 to TRBJ1-4; no firm D call. There are 11 residues in the CDR3. Germline values: CDR1 DFQATT, CDR2 SNEGSKA (reference sequence). Trimming cost V 3 bases and J 14 bases, with 13 bases left between them. The CDR3 DNA is TGCAGTGCTAGTGAGCCGCTGGGGCTGTTTTTT. It specifies CSASEPLGLFF.

The CDR3 loop is CSARRGIAGFQETQYF. DNA of the CDR3: TGCAGTGCCAGACGAGGGATAGCGGGATTCCAAGAGACCCAGTACTTC. The chain employs TRBV20-1 and TRBJ2-5; TRBD2 matches 8 bases. The trim removed 6 bases at V and 1 base at J, leaving 13 bases unmatched. CDR3 length: 16 amino acids. The V gene's germline CDR1 is DFQATT and CDR2 SNEGSKA (reference sequence).

This chain joins TRBV12-3 or TRBV12-4 and TRBJ1-2; no clear D gene. The length of the CDR3 is 12 residues. Trimming pared 6 bases from V and 11 bases from J, leaving 16 bases between. The CDR3 here is CASSFSRRLYTF. The CDR3 nucleotides read TGTGCCAGCAGCTTTTCGCGGAGGCTATACACCTTC.

This clonotype came up a few times. The chain uses TRBV4-2 and TRBJ2-2; 8 bases fit TRBD1. Looked up from germline, CDR1 is LGHNA and CDR2 is YNFKEQ. The length of the CDR3 is 16 residues. The J segment lost 0 bases and the V segment lost 4 bases, leaving 4 bases of the junction unmatched. DNA for the CDR3: TGTGCCAGCAGCCGGTCGGGACAGGCGAACACCGGGGAGCTGTTTTTT. This encodes CASSRSGQANTGELFF.

Only a few counts were recorded for this clonotype. V gene TRBV5-6 combines with J gene TRBJ2-3; D call uncertain. CDR1 and CDR2 from the germline V gene are SGHDT and YYEEEE. Trimming took off 1 base at V and 7 bases at J, with 10 bases between the two ends. CDR3 length: 13 amino acids. As DNA, the CDR3 is TGTGCCAGCAGCTTGACGACCTCCCATACGCAGTATTTT. This translates into CASSLTTSHTQYF.

This clonotype was seen a handful of times. This rearrangement joins TRBV11-3 to TRBJ2-2; a weak D match, TRBD2 (5 bases). The germline V gene encodes CDR1 SGHNT and CDR2 YENEEA. This CDR3 is 14 amino acids long. V was pared by 1 base and J by 6 bases, with 9 bases between. The CDR3 loop reads CASSLVAGAGELFF. CDR3 bases: TGTGCCAGCAGCTTAGTCGCGGGCGCCGGGGAGCTGTTTTTT.

This clonotype was seen more than once but under ten times. This chain joins TRBV20-1 and TRBJ1-4; unclear D gene. V lost 4 bases, J lost 8 bases, and 5 bases lay in between. Germline V lookup: CDR1 DFQATT, CDR2 SNEGSKA (reference sequence). CDR3 length: 10 amino acids. CDR3 loop: CSAKGEKLFF. In DNA, the CDR3 is TGCAGTGCTAAAGGAGAAAAACTGTTTTTT.

In its sample, this clonotype was seen a few times. J is TRBJ1-1 and V is TRBV6-1; 10 bases agree with TRBD1. The CDR3 contains 17 residues. The germline V gene has CDR1 MNHNS and CDR2 SASEGT. V lost 4 bases to trimming and J lost 2 bases; unmatched junction nucleotides: 10. CDR3 protein: CASSGRDRGRVNTEAFF. CDR3 sequence (DNA): TGTGCCAGCAGTGGGAGGGACAGGGGTAGGGTAAACACTGAAGCTTTCTTT.

The chain recombines TRBV27 with TRBJ2-1; D uncertain. The CDR3 is made up of 13 amino acids. Trimming stripped 1 base from V and 7 bases from J, with 8 bases between. The germline V gene has CDR1 MNHEY and CDR2 SMNVEV (reference sequence). This CDR3 reads CASSLLVQNEQFF. Here the CDR3 DNA reads TGTGCCAGCAGTTTATTAGTTCAGAATGAGCAGTTCTTC.

This clonotype has more than one count but fewer than ten. V usage is TRBV5-1 and J usage is TRBJ1-2; no definite D call. CDR3 length: 13 residues. Deletions cut 0 bases from V and 8 bases from J, with 11 bases between. CDR1 SGHRS and CDR2 YFSETQ come from the germline V gene. Written as DNA, the CDR3 is TGCGCCAGCAGCTTGGGATCAACAGCGGGCTACACCTTC. Translating it yields CASSLGSTAGYTF.

This clonotype was counted a few times. Here the CDR3 reads CATSMLNTGELFF. The CDR3 bases are TGTGCCACCAGTATGTTGAACACCGGGGAGCTGTTTTTT. This chain uses TRBV24-1 with TRBJ2-2; the D is unclear. This CDR3 region has 13 residues. The germline CDR1 and CDR2 sequences are KGHDR and SFDVKD. The V gene lost 6 bases and the J gene lost 1 base, with 5 bases spanning the gap.